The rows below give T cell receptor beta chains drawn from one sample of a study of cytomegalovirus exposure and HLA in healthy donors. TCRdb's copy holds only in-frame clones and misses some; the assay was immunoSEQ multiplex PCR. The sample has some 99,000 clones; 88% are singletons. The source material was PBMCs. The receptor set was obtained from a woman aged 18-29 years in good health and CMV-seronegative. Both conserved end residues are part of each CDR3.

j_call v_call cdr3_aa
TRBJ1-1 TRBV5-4 CASSVPGVGKDTEAFF
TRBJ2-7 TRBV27 CASKFRGPSYEQYF
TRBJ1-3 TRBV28 CASRTSRDRTGNTIYF
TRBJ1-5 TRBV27 CASSRTGASNQPQHF
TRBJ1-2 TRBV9 CASSVGARGYTF
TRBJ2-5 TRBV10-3 CAIREASSPETQYF
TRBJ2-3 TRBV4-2 CASSQRQVARTDTQYF
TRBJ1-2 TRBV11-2 CASGDSSNYGYTF
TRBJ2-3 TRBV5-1 CASHNSEGAGTDTQYF
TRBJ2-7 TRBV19 CASSILGAESSYEQYF
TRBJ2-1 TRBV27 CASSWSSVNEQFF
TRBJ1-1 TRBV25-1 CASSETGPPVGAFF
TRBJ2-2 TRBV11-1 CASSLVRDTGELFF
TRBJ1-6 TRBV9 CASSPGDRTNSPLHF
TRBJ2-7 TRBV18 CASSPAGQNYTYEQYF
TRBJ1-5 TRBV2 CASSSQGPQPQHF
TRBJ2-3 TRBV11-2 CASSIKSGGGVDTQYF
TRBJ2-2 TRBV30 CAWTSDFTGELFF
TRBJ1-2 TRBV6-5 CASSSPNFGYTF
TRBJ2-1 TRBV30 CAWSATGLAGGRQFF
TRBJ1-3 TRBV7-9 CASSSALRGGNTIYF
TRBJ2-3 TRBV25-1 CASRGDRSSTDTQYF
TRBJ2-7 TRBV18 CASSSWDREEQYF
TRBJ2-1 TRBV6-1 CASSDRGENEQFF
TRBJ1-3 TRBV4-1 CASSQVGRGWNTIYF
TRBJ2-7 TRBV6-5 CASTGTAYEQYF
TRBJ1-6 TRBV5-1 CASSLQGAQNSPLHF
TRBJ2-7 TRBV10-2 CASGTVQDRTGYEQYF
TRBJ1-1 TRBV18 CASSTWGHLNTEAFF
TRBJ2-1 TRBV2 CASRKDGSGPISYNEQFF
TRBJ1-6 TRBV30 CAWDTLGPLHF
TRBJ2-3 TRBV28 CASSPDRRRDTQYF
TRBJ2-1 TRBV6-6 CASSSTGPAYNEQFF
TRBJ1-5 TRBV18 CASSPPGPLGEPQHF
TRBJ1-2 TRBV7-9 CASSLLTGEDGYTF
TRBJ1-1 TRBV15 CATSRDRPEGTEAFF
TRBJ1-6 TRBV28 CASSGRGVGPSPLHF
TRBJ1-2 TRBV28 CASSLIQYGYTF
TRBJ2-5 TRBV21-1 CATSKQTQYF
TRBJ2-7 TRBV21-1 CASSRPFSGQGALLYEQYF
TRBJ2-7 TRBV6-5 CASSYALAATYEQYF
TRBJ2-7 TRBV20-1 CSATRANEQYF
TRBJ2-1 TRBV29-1 CSVDRDNEQFF
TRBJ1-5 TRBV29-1 CSAKGQRDQPQHF